The rows below give T cell receptor beta chains drawn from one sample of a study of shared clonotypes between healthy human individuals. Libraries were prepared by immunoSEQ multiplex PCR; TCRdb keeps only in-frame clonotypes and omits some of them. The repertoire has 950,000 to 1,200,000 clones, approximately 77% of them found once; the top ten carry roughly 0.83%. The sample consisted of memory CD4+ T cells from PBMCs. The receptor set was obtained from a man between 18 and 35 years old in good health. Some clones in this sample may be carry-over from other donors' samples. The CDR3 runs from the conserved cysteine through the conserved F or W. A D gene is named only where the DNA matches it firmly. Size values are once, few and many counts, or a class for expanded clones, and some rows have none.

V gene: TRBV28; clone size: NA; J gene: TRBJ2-5; D gene: TRBD2; CDR3 protein: CATLAGGETQYF; CDR3 DNA: TGTGCAACACTAGCGGGAGGGGAGACCCAGTACTTC
V gene: TRBV28; clone size: NA; J gene: TRBJ1-4; D gene: NA; CDR3 protein: CASMTGGTNEKLFF; CDR3 DNA: TGTGCCAGCATGACCGGGGGGACTAATGAAAAACTGTTTTTT
V gene: TRBV18; clone size: NA; J gene: TRBJ2-2; D gene: NA; CDR3 protein: CASSPERNTGELFF; CDR3 DNA: TGTGCCAGCTCACCCGAGAGGAACACCGGGGAGCTGTTTTTT
V gene: TRBV27; clone size: NA; J gene: TRBJ2-1; D gene: TRBD2; CDR3 protein: CASSSFSGRRNNEQFF; CDR3 DNA: TGTGCCAGCAGTTCCTTCAGCGGGAGAAGAAACAATGAGCAGTTCTTC
V gene: TRBV15; clone size: NA; J gene: TRBJ2-7; D gene: TRBD2; CDR3 protein: CATSRIRTSGTYEQYF; CDR3 DNA: TGTGCCACCAGCAGAATAAGGACTAGCGGGACCTACGAGCAGTACTTC
V gene: TRBV19; clone size: NA; J gene: TRBJ2-2; D gene: NA; CDR3 protein: CASSIWGTANTGELFF; CDR3 DNA: TGTGCCAGTAGTATATGGGGGACTGCAAACACCGGGGAGCTGTTTTTT
V gene: TRBV28; clone size: NA; J gene: TRBJ1-4; D gene: NA; CDR3 protein: CASSSGHGSEKLFF; CDR3 DNA: TGTGCCAGCAGCTCGGGTCATGGTAGCGAAAAACTGTTTTTT
V gene: TRBV5-1; clone size: NA; J gene: TRBJ2-7; D gene: TRBD2; CDR3 protein: CASSPPAAGDIYEQYF; CDR3 DNA: TGCGCCAGCAGCCCACCTGCAGCGGGAGATATCTACGAGCAGTACTTC
V gene: TRBV18; clone size: few; J gene: TRBJ1-2; D gene: NA; CDR3 protein: CASSPSSPNYGYTF; CDR3 DNA: TGTGCCAGCTCACCTTCCAGCCCTAACTATGGCTACACCTTC
V gene: TRBV20-1; clone size: NA; J gene: TRBJ1-1; D gene: NA; CDR3 protein: CSARDPRGAFF; CDR3 DNA: TGCAGTGCTAGAGATCCGAGGGGAGCTTTCTTT
V gene: TRBV2; clone size: NA; J gene: TRBJ2-2; D gene: NA; CDR3 protein: CASSVGQPGELFF; CDR3 DNA: TGTGCCAGCAGTGTAGGGCAACCCGGGGAGCTGTTTTTT
V gene: TRBV7-8; clone size: NA; J gene: TRBJ1-5; D gene: NA; CDR3 protein: CASSPLGQIHQPQHF; CDR3 DNA: TGTGCCAGCAGCCCCCTAGGACAGATTCATCAGCCCCAGCATTTT
V gene: TRBV18; clone size: once; J gene: TRBJ2-7; D gene: TRBD1; CDR3 protein: CASSRRTGDDEQYF; CDR3 DNA: TGTGCCAGCTCGCGCCGGACAGGGGACGACGAGCAGTACTTC
V gene: TRBV19; clone size: once; J gene: TRBJ1-2; D gene: NA; CDR3 protein: CASSIATGLYGYTF; CDR3 DNA: TGTGCCAGTAGTATAGCGACAGGCCTCTATGGCTACACCTTC
V gene: TRBV4-1; clone size: NA; J gene: TRBJ1-2; D gene: NA; CDR3 protein: CASSQDRALYGYTF; CDR3 DNA: TGCGCCAGCAGCCAAGATCGGGCGCTCTATGGCTACACCTTC
V gene: TRBV28; clone size: once; J gene: TRBJ2-5; D gene: NA; CDR3 protein: CASSSPPGASEGETQYF; CDR3 DNA: TGTGCCAGCAGTTCCCCCCCAGGGGCCTCAGAAGGAGAGACCCAGTACTTC
V gene: TRBV7-9; clone size: NA; J gene: TRBJ2-3; D gene: TRBD2; CDR3 protein: CASSLTSGSWTDTQYF; CDR3 DNA: TGTGCCAGCAGCCTAACTAGCGGGAGTTGGACAGATACGCAGTATTTT
V gene: TRBV30; clone size: NA; J gene: TRBJ1-5; D gene: TRBD1; CDR3 protein: CAWRGGTGGNQPQHF; CDR3 DNA: TGTGCCTGGAGAGGGGGGACAGGGGGCAATCAGCCCCAGCATTTT
V gene: TRBV2; clone size: once; J gene: TRBJ2-5; D gene: NA; CDR3 protein: CASSRAPARETQYF; CDR3 DNA: TGTGCCAGCAGTCGCGCCCCCGCCCGGGAGACCCAGTACTTC
V gene: TRBV5-1; clone size: NA; J gene: TRBJ2-3; D gene: TRBD1; CDR3 protein: CASSLGTGAIGNTQYF; CDR3 DNA: TGCGCCAGCAGCCTAGGGACAGGGGCGATAGGAAATACGCAGTATTTT
V gene: TRBV6-5; clone size: once; J gene: TRBJ1-1; D gene: NA; CDR3 protein: CATITLDRNTEAFF; CDR3 DNA: TGTGCCACAATCACTCTTGACAGGAACACTGAAGCTTTCTTT
V gene: TRBV20-1; clone size: once; J gene: TRBJ2-5; D gene: TRBD2; CDR3 protein: CSAGRAETQYF; CDR3 DNA: TGCAGTGCGGGGAGGGCAGAGACCCAGTACTTC
V gene: TRBV18; clone size: NA; J gene: TRBJ2-5; D gene: TRBD2; CDR3 protein: CASSPGTSGTGETQYF; CDR3 DNA: TGTGCCAGCTCACCGGGGACTAGCGGGACGGGAGAGACCCAGTACTTC
V gene: TRBV11-2; clone size: NA; J gene: TRBJ2-1; D gene: NA; CDR3 protein: CASSLDRDAYYNEQFF; CDR3 DNA: TGTGCCAGCAGCCTCGACCGGGACGCATACTACAATGAGCAGTTCTTC
V gene: TRBV2; clone size: NA; J gene: TRBJ2-3; D gene: NA; CDR3 protein: CASIYSFRTGTDTQYF; CDR3 DNA: TGTGCCAGCATCTATTCATTTCGAACAGGTACAGATACGCAGTATTTT
V gene: TRBV30; clone size: NA; J gene: TRBJ1-6; D gene: NA; CDR3 protein: CAWSLDSPLHF; CDR3 DNA: TGTGCCTGGAGTTTGGATTCACCCCTCCACTTT
V gene: TRBV10-3; clone size: once; J gene: TRBJ1-5; D gene: NA; CDR3 protein: CAISVRSDQPQHF; CDR3 DNA: TGTGCCATCAGTGTTCGCAGTGATCAGCCCCAGCATTTT
V gene: TRBV5-4; clone size: NA; J gene: TRBJ2-5; D gene: TRBD1; CDR3 protein: CASSSATGGETQYF; CDR3 DNA: TGTGCCAGCAGCTCCGCTACAGGGGGAGAGACCCAGTACTTC
V gene: TRBV9; clone size: many; J gene: TRBJ2-3; D gene: TRBD2; CDR3 protein: CASSVAAGGGQDTQYF; CDR3 DNA: TGTGCCAGCAGCGTGGCAGCGGGAGGGGGGCAAGATACGCAGTATTTT
V gene: TRBV7-2; clone size: NA; J gene: TRBJ1-1; D gene: NA; CDR3 protein: CASSAGTANTEAFF; CDR3 DNA: TGTGCCAGCAGCGCCGGGACTGCGAACACTGAAGCTTTCTTT
V gene: TRBV7-3; clone size: NA; J gene: TRBJ2-1; D gene: TRBD2; CDR3 protein: CASSLGTTYNEQFF; CDR3 DNA: TGTGCCAGCAGCTTAGGGACTACCTACAATGAGCAGTTCTTC
V gene: TRBV7-8; clone size: NA; J gene: TRBJ2-7; D gene: TRBD2; CDR3 protein: CASSLGGTSGSRYF; CDR3 DNA: TGTGCCAGCAGCTTAGGCGGGACTAGCGGGAGTCGGTACTTC
V gene: TRBV29-1; clone size: few; J gene: TRBJ2-3; D gene: TRBD2; CDR3 protein: CSAEGGSGADTQYF; CDR3 DNA: TGCAGCGCGGAAGGCGGGAGTGGGGCAGATACGCAGTATTTT
V gene: TRBV7-9; clone size: NA; J gene: TRBJ2-7; D gene: NA; CDR3 protein: CASSLGASSYEQYF; CDR3 DNA: TGTGCCAGCAGCTTAGGGGCTAGCTCCTACGAGCAGTACTTC
V gene: TRBV10-2; clone size: NA; J gene: TRBJ1-5; D gene: NA; CDR3 protein: CASSDVQSNQPQHF; CDR3 DNA: TGCGCCAGCAGTGATGTCCAGAGCAATCAGCCCCAGCATTTT
V gene: TRBV19; clone size: few; J gene: TRBJ2-3; D gene: NA; CDR3 protein: CASSIQGTDTQYF; CDR3 DNA: TGTGCCAGTAGTATTCAGGGAACAGATACGCAGTATTTT
V gene: TRBV2; clone size: NA; J gene: TRBJ2-7; D gene: TRBD1; CDR3 protein: CASSERDRASF; CDR3 DNA: TGTGCCAGCAGTGAAAGGGACAGGGCTTCGTTC
V gene: TRBV7-2; clone size: NA; J gene: TRBJ2-1; D gene: NA; CDR3 protein: CASSLPPGYPYNEQFF; CDR3 DNA: TGTGCCAGCAGTTTACCCCCGGGATACCCCTACAATGAGCAGTTCTTC
V gene: TRBV28; clone size: NA; J gene: TRBJ2-7; D gene: TRBD1; CDR3 protein: CASSPGQGPTYEQYF; CDR3 DNA: TGTGCCAGCAGCCCTGGACAGGGACCCACCTACGAGCAGTACTTC
V gene: TRBV11-2; clone size: NA; J gene: TRBJ2-3; D gene: NA; CDR3 protein: CASSWGPGADTQYF; CDR3 DNA: TGTGCCAGCAGCTGGGGGCCGGGTGCGGATACGCAGTATTTT
V gene: TRBV6-1; clone size: NA; J gene: TRBJ2-5; D gene: NA; CDR3 protein: CASTRQSQETQYF; CDR3 DNA: TGTGCCAGCACCCGACAGTCACAAGAGACCCAGTACTTC
V gene: TRBV5-1; clone size: NA; J gene: TRBJ2-7; D gene: NA; CDR3 protein: CASSLVGEQYF; CDR3 DNA: TGCGCCAGCAGCTTGGTGGGGGAGCAGTACTTC
V gene: TRBV30; clone size: NA; J gene: TRBJ1-2; D gene: NA; CDR3 protein: CAWSTTLVNGYTF; CDR3 DNA: TGTGCCTGGAGTACGACACTCGTCAATGGCTACACCTTC
V gene: TRBV6-5; clone size: NA; J gene: TRBJ2-7; D gene: NA; CDR3 protein: CASSYSPHGSYEQYF; CDR3 DNA: TGTGCCAGCAGTTACTCCCCTCACGGCTCCTACGAGCAGTACTTC
V gene: TRBV29-1; clone size: few; J gene: TRBJ2-1; D gene: TRBD2; CDR3 protein: CSVEEPTSGSSAYNEQFF; CDR3 DNA: TGCAGCGTTGAAGAGCCGACTAGCGGGAGCTCGGCGTACAATGAGCAGTTCTTC
V gene: TRBV7-2; clone size: NA; J gene: TRBJ2-3; D gene: NA; CDR3 protein: CASRATGFSDTQYF; CDR3 DNA: TGTGCCAGCAGAGCCACAGGGTTCTCTGATACGCAGTATTTT
V gene: TRBV5-1; clone size: NA; J gene: TRBJ1-1; D gene: TRBD1; CDR3 protein: CASSHIRQGASTEAFF; CDR3 DNA: TGCGCCAGCAGCCACATCCGACAGGGGGCGAGCACTGAAGCTTTCTTT
V gene: TRBV2; clone size: few; J gene: TRBJ2-7; D gene: TRBD2; CDR3 protein: CASSGVGGRAIEQYF; CDR3 DNA: TGTGCCAGCAGTGGGGTCGGCGGGAGGGCGATCGAGCAGTACTTC
V gene: TRBV28; clone size: few; J gene: TRBJ1-5; D gene: TRBD1; CDR3 protein: CAGQALNQPQHF; CDR3 DNA: TGTGCCGGACAGGCACTCAATCAGCCCCAGCATTTT
V gene: TRBV19; clone size: NA; J gene: TRBJ1-1; D gene: NA; CDR3 protein: CASSIFLDGEAFF; CDR3 DNA: TGTGCCAGTAGTATATTCTTGGACGGAGAAGCTTTCTTT
V gene: TRBV14; clone size: NA; J gene: TRBJ2-7; D gene: TRBD2; CDR3 protein: CASSPREGSEQYF; CDR3 DNA: TGTGCCAGCAGCCCTCGGGAGGGCAGCGAGCAGTACTTC
V gene: TRBV29-1; clone size: NA; J gene: TRBJ1-2; D gene: NA; CDR3 protein: CSVYHAPTYGYTF; CDR3 DNA: TGCAGCGTTTACCACGCCCCTACCTATGGCTACACCTTC
V gene: TRBV10-3; clone size: NA; J gene: TRBJ2-3; D gene: TRBD2; CDR3 protein: CAISGGTSGRAELSTDTQYF; CDR3 DNA: TGTGCCATCAGTGGGGGGACTAGCGGGAGGGCCGAGTTATCGACAGATACGCAGTATTTT
V gene: TRBV9; clone size: NA; J gene: TRBJ1-1; D gene: NA; CDR3 protein: CASSTRGDTEAFF; CDR3 DNA: TGTGCCAGCAGCACGCGGGGGGACACTGAAGCTTTCTTT
V gene: TRBV4-2; clone size: NA; J gene: TRBJ2-1; D gene: TRBD2; CDR3 protein: CASSQEWTSEQFF; CDR3 DNA: TGTGCCAGCAGCCAAGAATGGACTAGCGAGCAGTTCTTC
V gene: TRBV5-1; clone size: few; J gene: TRBJ2-1; D gene: TRBD1; CDR3 protein: CASSQGQANEQFF; CDR3 DNA: TGCGCCAGCAGCCAGGGACAGGCTAATGAGCAGTTCTTC
V gene: TRBV4-1; clone size: many; J gene: TRBJ2-5; D gene: NA; CDR3 protein: CASSQDPTRSYQETQYF; CDR3 DNA: TGCGCCAGCAGCCAAGACCCGACTAGATCGTACCAAGAGACCCAGTACTTC
V gene: TRBV7-2; clone size: NA; J gene: TRBJ1-2; D gene: TRBD1; CDR3 protein: CASSFRDRVRGYTF; CDR3 DNA: TGTGCCAGCAGCTTCCGGGACAGGGTGCGGGGCTACACCTTC
V gene: TRBV7-9; clone size: NA; J gene: TRBJ2-1; D gene: TRBD2; CDR3 protein: CASSQWAGVSSYNEQFF; CDR3 DNA: TGTGCCAGCAGTCAGTGGGCGGGAGTCTCGTCCTACAATGAGCAGTTCTTC